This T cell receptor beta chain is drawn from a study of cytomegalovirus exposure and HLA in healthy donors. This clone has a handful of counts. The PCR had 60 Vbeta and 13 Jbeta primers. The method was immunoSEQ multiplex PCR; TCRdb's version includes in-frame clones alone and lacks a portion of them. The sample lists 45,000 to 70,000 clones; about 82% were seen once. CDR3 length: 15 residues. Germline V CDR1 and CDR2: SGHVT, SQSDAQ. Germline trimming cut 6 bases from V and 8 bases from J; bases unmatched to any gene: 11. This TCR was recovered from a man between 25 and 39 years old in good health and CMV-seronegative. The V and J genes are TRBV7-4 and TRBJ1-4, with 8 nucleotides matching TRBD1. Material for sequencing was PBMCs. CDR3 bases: TGTGCCAGCAGGCGTCCGGACAGGGTGAGAGAAAAACTGTTTTTT. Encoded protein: CASRRPDRVREKLFF.